This paragraph reports one T cell receptor (beta chain). Its antigen is currently unknown. Using immunoSEQ multiplex PCR, the repertoire was profiled, and TCRdb retains in-frame clones only, with some absent. The table lists 60,000 to 80,000 clones, approximately 86% of them singletons. This entry is derived from a study of OX40 agonist ivuxolimab in advanced cancers. On the study more broadly: Participants could have had prior anti-PD-1, anti-PD-L1 or anti-CTLA-4 therapy, and less than 45% had some. Study-level results: At doses 0.1 to 3.0 mg/kg, CD4+ and CD8+ clones expanded. It was not determined which antigens were specifically recognized by the peripheral T cells that had undergone clonal expansion.

V was trimmed by 6 bases and J by 5 bases, leaving 16 bases between them. The V gene's germline CDR1 is MNHEY and CDR2 SVGAGI. The CDR3 totals 14 residues. Here the sequenced sample was CD4+ or CD8+ T cells sorted from blood, taken in a trial of the OX40 agonist ivuxolimab. The V gene is TRBV6-5, the J gene TRBJ1-2, with D perhaps matching TRBD1 (5 bases). The sequence came from an adult with an advanced solid tumor such as melanoma, head and neck, liver or kidney cancer. DNA for the CDR3: TGTGCCAGCAGCCAGGGCGGGCTTCTATATGGCTACACCTTC. This translates into CASSQGGLLYGYTF.